This T cell receptor (beta chain) was documented in a study of cytomegalovirus exposure and HLA in healthy donors. On the study more broadly: There were approximately 85 million unique TCRs (from HLA-typed donors) in an early data release.

Vbeta (60) and Jbeta (13) primers were used in the PCR. Sequencing was performed with immunoSEQ multiplex PCR; in TCRdb, only in-frame clones are kept and a portion is missing. The repertoire includes 150,000 to 200,000 clones, 78% of them detected once, and less than 15% sits in the top ten. With 3 bases removed from V and 6 bases from J, the gap between germline ends came to 17 bases. The CDR3 contains 15 residues. Germline lookup yields CDR1 MGHRA and CDR2 YSYEKL. The material sequenced was PBMCs. The origin of this receptor is a woman aged 45-65 years in good health and CMV-seropositive. The rearrangement links TRBV4-1 to TRBJ1-1, with D maybe TRBD1 (5 bases). The CDR3 DNA sequence: TGCGCCAGCAGCCAGGAAGGACAAGAAATCGCTGAAGCTTTCTTT. Its translation: CASSQEGQEIAEAFF.